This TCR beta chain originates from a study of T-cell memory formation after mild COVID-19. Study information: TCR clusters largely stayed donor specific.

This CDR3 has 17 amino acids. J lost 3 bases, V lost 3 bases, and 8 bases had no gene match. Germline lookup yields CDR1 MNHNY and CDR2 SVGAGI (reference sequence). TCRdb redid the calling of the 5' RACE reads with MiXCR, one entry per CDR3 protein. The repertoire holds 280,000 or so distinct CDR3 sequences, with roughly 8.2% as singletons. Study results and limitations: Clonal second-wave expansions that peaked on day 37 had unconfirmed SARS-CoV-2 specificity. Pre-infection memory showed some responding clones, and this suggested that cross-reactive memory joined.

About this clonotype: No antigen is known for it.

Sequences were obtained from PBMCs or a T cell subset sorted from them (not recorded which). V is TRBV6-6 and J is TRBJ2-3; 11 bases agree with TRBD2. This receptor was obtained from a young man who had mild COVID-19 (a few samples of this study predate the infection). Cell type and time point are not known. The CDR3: CASSYIAGTSGTDTQYF. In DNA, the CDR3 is TGTGCCAGCAGTTATATTGCCGGGACTAGCGGTACAGATACGCAGTATTTT.